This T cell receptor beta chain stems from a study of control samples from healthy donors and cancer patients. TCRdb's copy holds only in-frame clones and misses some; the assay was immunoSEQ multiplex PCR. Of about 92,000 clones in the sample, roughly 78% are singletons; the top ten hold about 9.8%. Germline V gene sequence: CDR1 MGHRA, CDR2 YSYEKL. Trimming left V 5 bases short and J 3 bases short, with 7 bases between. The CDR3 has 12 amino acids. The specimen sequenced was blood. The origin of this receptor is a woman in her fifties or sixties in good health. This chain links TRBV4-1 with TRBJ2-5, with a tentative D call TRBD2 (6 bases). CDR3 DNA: TGCGCCAGCAGCGGGGGGAAAGAGACCCAGTACTTC. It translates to CASSGGKETQYF.